A single sample is the source of the 5 T cell receptor beta chains below, sequenced in a study of vaccination and CD4 T cells after COVID-19. Their antigens remain unidentified. Scientists ran DNA taken from cultured CD4+ T cells through the Oncomine TCR Beta short-read assay for sequencing. MiXCR, run by TCRdb on the PCR reads, gives a single entry per CDR3 protein. In the table there are around 5,200 distinct CDR3 sequences, roughly 39% of which are singletons. Treatment here: approximately 9-day PBMC culture with coronavirus spike peptide pools or control peptides (ViraFEST assay). CD4+ T lymphocytes from the unexposed donor were collected before the COVID-19 pandemic (2011-2018). The sequenced sample was CD4+ T cells from blood, cultured in vitro. All receptors derive from a human donor in good health.

This rearrangement joins TRBV25-1 to TRBJ1-1; D ambiguous. The V end lost 5 bases, the J end lost 11 bases, and 15 bases lay between the germline ends. In germline, CDR1 is MGHDK, CDR2 SYGVNS. There are 12 residues in the CDR3. The DNA of the CDR3 is TGTGCCAGCAGTAATCAGGATTTAGTGGCTTTCTTT. This gives the protein CASSNQDLVAFF.

This clonotype was counted only a few times. This chain joins TRBV29-1 and TRBJ2-6, with a weak D call TRBD1 (5 bases). The germline gives CDR1 SQVTM, CDR2 ANQGSEA. This CDR3 is 13 amino acids long. With 4 bases removed from V and 2 bases from J, the gap between germline ends came to 6 bases. The CDR3 DNA follows: TGCAGCGTTGTAGGGGCTGGGGCCAACGTCCTGACTTTC. This codes for CSVVGAGANVLTF. Full variable domain (outside the CDR3, taken from reference TRBV29-1 and TRBJ2-6): SAVISQKPSRDICQRGTSLTIQCQVDSQVTMMFWYRQQPGQSLTLIATANQGSEATYESGFVIDKFPISRPNLTFSTLTVSNMSPEDSSIYLCSVVGAGANVLTFGAGSRLTVL.

This clonotype came up a few times. The V call is TRBV6-5, the J call TRBJ1-2, with 9 bases aligning to TRBD1. The trim removed 0 bases at V and 4 bases at J, leaving 3 bases unmatched. The CDR3 has 15 amino acids. Per germline, CDR1 MNHEY and CDR2 SVGAGI. CDR3 sequence: CASSYSTTGGYGYTF. In DNA form, the CDR3 reads TGTGCCAGCAGTTACTCGACGACAGGGGGCTATGGCTACACCTTC.

This clonotype was counted a few times. The junction differs from germline at one of its ends, possibly a read error. The CDR3 loop is CAGRRDSDEQYF. For the CDR3, the DNA is TGTGCCGGCAGGCGGGATTCTGACGAGCAGTACTTC. The genes are TRBV2 and TRBJ2-7, with D perhaps matching TRBD2 (6 bases). CDR1 and CDR2 from the germline V gene are SNHLY and FYNNEI. This CDR3 spans 12 amino acids.

This clonotype was detected a few times. The CDR3 DNA is TGTGCCAGTAGTCCTATGGGGGTTGGTGTCCAGGGACCTAACTATGGCTACACCTTC. The encoded protein is CASSPMGVGVQGPNYGYTF. The chain carries TRBV19 and TRBJ1-2; possibly TRBD1 for D (5 bases). This CDR3 has 19 amino acids. V lost 5 bases and J lost 0, with 25 bases in between. From germline, CDR1 is LNHDA and CDR2 SQIVND (reference sequence).